The clone carrying this TCR beta chain was seen more than once but under ten times. This CDR3 spans 14 amino acids. The V and J ends lost 6 bases and 8 bases respectively, with 17 bases between them. Per the germline V gene, CDR1 is MNHEY and CDR2 is SVGAGI. The data are from a study of T-cell memory formation after mild COVID-19. TCRdb reanalysed the 5' RACE reads using MiXCR and keeps one entry per CDR3 protein. The data hold 200,000 to 300,000 distinct CDR3 sequences, with roughly 15% observed a single time. This receptor was taken from an adult woman who had mild COVID-19 (a few samples of this study predate the infection). Cell type and time point are not known. The J gene is TRBJ2-1, the V gene TRBV6-5; D ambiguous. The sample consisted of PBMCs or a T cell subset sorted from them (not recorded which). In DNA, the CDR3 is TGTGCCAGCAGGGGTGGAGCCCGCCTCCATGAGCAGTTCTTC. Translating gives CASRGGARLHEQFF.